The entry below gives a single TCR beta chain sequence along with its context. Antigen: not known. The junction and the germline gene differ at one end; a read error may be behind it. 13 Jbeta primers and 60 Vbeta primers were used for the PCR. The table came from immunoSEQ multiplex PCR; TCRdb's copy has only in-frame clones and leaves some out. The sample gives tens of thousands of clones, around 82% of which show up once; about 2% is in the top ten. This entry belongs to a study of cytomegalovirus exposure and HLA in healthy donors. Overall study results and limits: The study recorded about 160 TCR beta chains that were cytomegalovirus-associated. Reported findings show TCR beta sequences accurately forecast HLA-A and HLA-B alleles in most subjects. An analysis was carried out later, and it reportedly showed fewer N-insertions in an Asian-associated ancestry cluster than the approximately 660-donor mean.

The CDR3 spans 17 residues. The germline CDR1 and CDR2 sequences are LGHNA and YSLEER. The V gene is TRBV4-3, the J gene TRBJ1-3, with D maybe TRBD1 (6 bases). The origin of this receptor is a man between 18 and 29 years old in good health and CMV-seronegative. Sequencing used PBMCs. The CDR3: CVSSHGQGPGSGNTIYF. CDR3 DNA: TGCGTCAGCAGCCATGGGCAGGGGCCAGGGTCTGGAAACACCATATATTTT.